The 15 T cell receptor beta chains below come from one sample, sequenced in a study of spatial heterogeneity in lung cancer. TCRdb redid the calling of the 5' RACE reads with MiXCR, one entry per CDR3 protein. The sample lists more than 2,500 distinct CDR3 sequences; 5.5% to 6% were seen once. The antigens these receptors bind are not known. The time point is: sample taken at primary tumor resection. Study findings and constraints: In tumors, expanded intratumoral alpha and beta TCR counts tracked mutation counts.

This material consisted of lung tumor tissue, taken at surgery. These receptors were taken from a male donor with early-stage non-small cell lung cancer.

By sample share, this clonotype is medium-sized. This beta chain slipped into a library made for alpha chains as a stray read, so its size is not meaningful. The chain uses TRBV20-1 and TRBJ2-5, with 11 bases that match TRBD2. Germline V gene data show CDR1 as DFQATT and CDR2 as SNEGSKA (reference sequence). The CDR3 loop spans 16 amino acids. V shed 6 bases, J shed 4 bases, and the junction held 13 bases outside the gene matches. CDR3 protein: CSATDPLAGGRETQYF. The CDR3 DNA is TGCAGTGCCACCGACCCTCTAGCGGGAGGAAGAGAGACCCAGTACTTC.

In its sample, this clonotype ranks as medium-sized. In a library made to pick up alpha chains, this beta chain is a stray read with a size that means little. The CDR3 sequence is CASSQDRADTEAFF. In nucleotides, the CDR3 is TGCGCCAGCAGCCAAGACAGGGCGGACACTGAAGCTTTCTTT. J is TRBJ1-1 and V is TRBV4-3; the D gene is possibly TRBD1 (5 bases). Germline CDR1 and CDR2: LGHNA and YSLEER. The V end lost 0 bases, the J end lost 3 bases, and 8 bases lay between the germline ends. The CDR3 is 14 residues long.

This clonotype is classed as medium-sized. This beta chain came through as a stray read in a library set up for alpha chains, and its size says little. V gene TRBV6-5 combines with J gene TRBJ1-2; 7 bases align to TRBD1. V shed 0 bases, J shed 4 bases, and the junction held 5 bases outside the gene matches. This CDR3 has 15 residues. From germline, CDR1 is MNHEY and CDR2 SVGAGI. The CDR3 sequence: CASSYSTGAGYGYTF. CDR3 DNA: TGTGCCAGCAGTTACTCTACAGGGGCGGGCTATGGCTACACCTTC.

At least ten counts were recorded for this clonotype. This beta chain slipped into a library made for alpha chains as a stray read, so its size is not meaningful. The chain has TRBV7-9 and TRBJ2-7; D unclear. V was trimmed by 1 base and J by 8 bases, leaving 12 bases between them. The CDR3 consists of 13 residues. Germline V CDR1 and CDR2: SEHNR, FQNEAQ (reference sequence). The CDR3 nucleotides read TGTGCCAGCAGCTTAGAGGACGGGTATCAGCAGTACTTC. Protein sequence: CASSLEDGYQQYF.

This clonotype counts as medium-sized. This beta chain represents an off-target read in a library built for alpha chains; its size is of limited meaning. The genes are TRBV5-4 and TRBJ2-7, with D perhaps matching TRBD2 (6 bases). Germline V gene lookup returns CDR1 SGHNT and CDR2 YYREEE (reference sequence). This CDR3 spans 15 amino acids. Trimming pared 4 bases from V and 5 bases from J, leaving 19 bases between. CDR3 DNA: TGTGCCAGCAGCCACGCGGGGAGTTCTCGGAACGAGCAGTACTTC. Amino acid sequence: CASSHAGSSRNEQYF.

This clonotype was picked up many times. The library was designed around alpha chains, so this beta chain is a stray read whose abundance carries little weight. The chain couples TRBV7-8 to TRBJ1-4, with 9 positions matching TRBD1. The J segment lost 7 bases and the V segment lost 5 bases, leaving 11 bases of the junction unmatched. The germline CDR1 and CDR2 sequences are SGHVS and FQNEAQ. The CDR3 has 16 amino acids. The chain's CDR3 is CASSPGQGPRGEKLFF. As DNA, the CDR3 is TGTGCCAGCAGCCCGGGACAGGGCCCAAGGGGTGAAAAACTGTTTTTT.

This clonotype is termed medium-sized. A library made for alpha chains picked up this beta chain off target, so its size means little. V is TRBV7-8 and J is TRBJ1-2, with a possible D match to TRBD1 (6 bases). Per germline, CDR1 SGHVS and CDR2 FQNEAQ. V lost 3 bases and J 8 bases, leaving 16 bases between the germline ends. CDR3 length equals 14 residues. The CDR3 DNA follows: TGTGCCAGCAGCTTGGGATACAGGGCGCGGGGCTACACCTTC. This encodes CASSLGYRARGYTF.

This clonotype was counted many times. The library was built for alpha chains, so this beta chain is an off-target read and its size means little. The rearrangement joins TRBV7-8 to TRBJ2-5, with D uncertain. V was trimmed by 5 bases and J by 5 bases, leaving 15 bases between them. The length of the CDR3 is 14 residues. The germline V gene encodes CDR1 SGHVS and CDR2 FQNEAQ. The CDR3 is CASSLRVSTETQYF. In DNA form, the CDR3 reads TGTGCCAGCAGCCTCCGGGTCTCAACGGAGACCCAGTACTTC.

The sample holds many counts of this clonotype. Because this beta chain is a stray read in a library intended to capture alpha chains, its abundance should not be given much weight. This chain joins TRBV6-2 or TRBV6-3 and TRBJ2-1; weak D call: TRBD2 (6 bases). The CDR3 runs to 15 residues. Germline CDR1 MNHEY, CDR2 SVGEGT. Between the trimmed V and J ends, which lost 2 bases and 4 bases, there was a span of 12 bases. CDR3 in DNA: TGTGCCAGCAGTTACAAGGGACTGGGTTACAATGAGCAGTTCTTC. This encodes CASSYKGLGYNEQFF.

Judged by abundance, this clonotype is medium-sized. This beta chain turned up in a library designed for alpha chains; as an off-target read, its abundance says little. The genes are TRBV7-2 and TRBJ2-7; D gene unclear. Trimming took 1 base from V and 3 from J, leaving 13 bases between them. Germline V gene data show CDR1 as SGHTA and CDR2 as FQGNSA. The CDR3 spans 15 residues. The DNA for the CDR3 is TGTGCCAGCAGCTTAGGGTCTCAAAGTTTCTACGAGCAGTACTTC. Residues: CASSLGSQSFYEQYF.

This clonotype was seen repeatedly, ten times or more. This beta chain appears as a stray read in a library generated for alpha chains; its size is not informative. The chain employs TRBV12-3 or TRBV12-4 and TRBJ1-1; D ambiguous. CDR3 length: 11 amino acids. V lost 5 bases and J lost 3, with 4 bases in between. The CDR3 loop is CASSVDTEAFF. CDR3 in DNA: TGTGCCAGCAGTGTAGACACTGAAGCTTTCTTT.

This clonotype came up many times. This beta chain slipped into a library made for alpha chains as a stray read, so its size is not meaningful. The gene calls are TRBV7-2 and TRBJ1-2; D perhaps matches TRBD1 (6 bases). Germline V lookup: CDR1 SGHTA, CDR2 FQGNSA. This CDR3 is built from 16 residues. V lost 7 bases and J 5 bases, leaving 23 bases between the germline ends. CDR3 region: CASTVNMGAGEYGYTF. In DNA form, the CDR3 reads TGTGCCAGCACCGTGAACATGGGGGCCGGAGAATATGGCTACACCTTC.

This clonotype is medium-sized by share. This beta chain is a stray sequence in a library constructed for alpha chains; its clone size is not meaningful. The chain links TRBV5-3 to TRBJ2-1; unclear D gene. TRBV5-3 is identified as an open reading frame with a role that is uncertain. The CDR3 totals 10 residues. V gave up 7 bases and J gave up 10 bases, with 9 bases separating them. The CDR3 spells CARYDVEQFF. CDR3 bases: TGTGCCAGATACGACGTCGAGCAGTTCTTC.

This clonotype has a count of ten or more. Being off target in a library aimed at alpha chains, this beta chain has a size of little meaning. The CDR3 sequence: CASSLGRGAPNEQFF. CDR3 DNA sequence: TGTGCCAGCAGCTTAGGACGGGGGGCGCCCAATGAGCAGTTCTTC. The rearrangement joins TRBV7-9 to TRBJ2-1; possibly TRBD2 for D (7 bases). The CDR3 runs to 15 residues. V was shortened by 1 base and J by 6 bases, with 13 bases between the two germline ends. The germline V gene has CDR1 SEHNR and CDR2 FQNEAQ (reference sequence).

This clonotype qualifies as medium-sized. This beta chain is a stray sequence in a library constructed for alpha chains; its clone size is not meaningful. The V call is TRBV29-1, the J call TRBJ2-5; D unresolved. The CDR3 sequence is 11 residues long. Trimming took off 4 bases at V and 5 bases at J, with 8 bases between the two ends. Germline V lookup: CDR1 SQVTM, CDR2 ANQGSEA. CDR3 sequence reads: CSVGPQETQYF. CDR3 DNA: TGCAGCGTTGGACCCCAGGAGACCCAGTACTTC.